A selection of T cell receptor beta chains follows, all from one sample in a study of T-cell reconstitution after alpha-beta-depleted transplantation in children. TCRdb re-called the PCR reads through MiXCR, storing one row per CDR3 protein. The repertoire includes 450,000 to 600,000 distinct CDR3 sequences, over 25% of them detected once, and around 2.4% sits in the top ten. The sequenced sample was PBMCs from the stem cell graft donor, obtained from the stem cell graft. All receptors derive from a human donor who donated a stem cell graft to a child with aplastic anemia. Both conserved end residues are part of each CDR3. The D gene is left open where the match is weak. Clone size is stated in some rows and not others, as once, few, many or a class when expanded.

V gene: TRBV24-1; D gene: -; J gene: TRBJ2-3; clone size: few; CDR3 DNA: TGTGCCACCAGCACCCCAGGGAGTGATACGCAGTATTTT; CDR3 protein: CATSTPGSDTQYF
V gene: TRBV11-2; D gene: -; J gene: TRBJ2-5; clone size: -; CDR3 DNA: TGTGCCAGCAGCTTAGGCATGGGGGCAGAGACCCAGTACTTC; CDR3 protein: CASSLGMGAETQYF
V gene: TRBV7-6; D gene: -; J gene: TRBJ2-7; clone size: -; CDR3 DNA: TGTGCCAGCAGCTTAGGACCCGAGTGGGGCGAGCAGTGCTTC; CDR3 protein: CASSLGPEWGEQCF
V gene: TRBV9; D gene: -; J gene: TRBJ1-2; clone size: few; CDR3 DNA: TGTGCCAGCAGCGCCGGACAGTCCTATGGCTACACCTTC; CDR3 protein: CASSAGQSYGYTF
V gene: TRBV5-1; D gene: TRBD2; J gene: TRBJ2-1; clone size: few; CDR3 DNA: TGCGCCAGCAGCCCAAAAGCGGGGGGCTCCTACAATGAGCAGTTCTTC; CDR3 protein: CASSPKAGGSYNEQFF
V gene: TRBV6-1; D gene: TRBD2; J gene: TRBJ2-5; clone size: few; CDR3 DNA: TGTGCCAGCAGACGGGCGGGGGAGGGCCAGGAGACCCAGTACTTC; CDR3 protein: CASRRAGEGQETQYF
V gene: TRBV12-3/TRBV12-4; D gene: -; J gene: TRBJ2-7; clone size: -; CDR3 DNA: TGTGCCAGCAGTTTAGCGCGTTTCGGGAGAAAGGCCTACGAGCAGTACTTC; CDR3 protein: CASSLARFGRKAYEQYF
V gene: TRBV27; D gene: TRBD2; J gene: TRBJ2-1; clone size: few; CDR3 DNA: TGTGCCAGCAGTGTCTATAGCGGGAGGGTATACAATGAGCAGTTCTTC; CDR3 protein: CASSVYSGRVYNEQFF
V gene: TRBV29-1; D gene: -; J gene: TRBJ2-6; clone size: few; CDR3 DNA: TGCAGCGTTGATGGGGCCTCTGGGGCCAACGTCCTGACTTTC; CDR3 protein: CSVDGASGANVLTF
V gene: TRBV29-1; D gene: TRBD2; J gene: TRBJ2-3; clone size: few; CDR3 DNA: TGCAGCGTCCTTACTTGGACTAGCGGGAGTACAGATACGCAGTATTTT; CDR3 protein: CSVLTWTSGSTDTQYF
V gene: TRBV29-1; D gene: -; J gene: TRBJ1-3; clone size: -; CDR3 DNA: TGCAGCGTTGAATTAGGACACCACTCTGGAAACACCATATATTTT; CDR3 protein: CSVELGHHSGNTIYF
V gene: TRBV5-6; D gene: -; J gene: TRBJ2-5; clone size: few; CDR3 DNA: TGTGCCAGCAGCCCTCCCGCCGGGAGCGAATTGATAGAGACCCAGTACTTC; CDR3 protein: CASSPPAGSELIETQYF
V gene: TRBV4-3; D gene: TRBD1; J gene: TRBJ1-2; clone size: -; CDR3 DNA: TGCGCCAGCAGCCAAGTAAACAGGGGTAAAGATGGCTACACCTTC; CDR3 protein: CASSQVNRGKDGYTF
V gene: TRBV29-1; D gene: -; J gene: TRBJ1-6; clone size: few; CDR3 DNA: TGCAGCATTACGACAGGTCCCTTAAATTCACCCCTCCACTTT; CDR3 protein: CSITTGPLNSPLHF
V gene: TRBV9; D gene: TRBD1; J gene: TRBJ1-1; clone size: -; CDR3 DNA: TGTGCCAGCAGGGCAGGACAGGCATCGAACACTGAAGCTTTCTTT; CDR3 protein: CASRAGQASNTEAFF
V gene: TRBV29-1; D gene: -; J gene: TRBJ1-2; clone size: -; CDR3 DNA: TGCAGCGTTCAAATACACGGGGGCCTGGGCTACACCTTC; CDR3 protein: CSVQIHGGLGYTF
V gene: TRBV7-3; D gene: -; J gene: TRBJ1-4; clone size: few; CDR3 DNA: TGTGCCAGCAGCTCCGGGGGACCAGGGGCTGGGGATGAAAAACTGTTTTTT; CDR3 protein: CASSSGGPGAGDEKLFF
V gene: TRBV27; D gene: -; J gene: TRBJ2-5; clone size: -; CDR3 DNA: TGTGCCAGCAGTTCCCTGGGAGCTTGGCCGGAGACCCAGTACTTC; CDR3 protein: CASSSLGAWPETQYF
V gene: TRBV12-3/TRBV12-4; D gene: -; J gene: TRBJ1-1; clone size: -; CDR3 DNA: TGTGCCAGCAGTTTCGGAATCCGGAGGACTGAAGCTTTCTTT; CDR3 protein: CASSFGIRRTEAFF
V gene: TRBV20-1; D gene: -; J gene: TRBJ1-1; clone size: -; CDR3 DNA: TGCAGTGCCCCCGTACGGTTGGTGAACACTGAAGCTTTCTTT; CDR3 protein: CSAPVRLVNTEAFF
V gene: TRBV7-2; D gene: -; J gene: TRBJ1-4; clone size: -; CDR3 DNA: TGTGCCAGCAGCTCCGGTAGGGACGGAGGTGTTGAAAAACTGTTTTTT; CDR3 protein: CASSSGRDGGVEKLFF
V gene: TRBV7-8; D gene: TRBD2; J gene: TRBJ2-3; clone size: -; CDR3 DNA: TGTGCCAGCAGCTTTCGGACTAGCGGGAGGGCGGATACGCAGTATTTT; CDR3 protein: CASSFRTSGRADTQYF
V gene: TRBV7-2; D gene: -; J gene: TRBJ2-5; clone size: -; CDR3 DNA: TGTGCCAGCAGCTTAGCCCCCCTCTTAAGCCAGGGGTGGGAGACCCAGTACTTC; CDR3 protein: CASSLAPLLSQGWETQYF
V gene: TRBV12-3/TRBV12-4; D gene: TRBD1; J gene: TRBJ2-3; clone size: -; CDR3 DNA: TGTGCCAGCAGTGTCCCGGGACAGATGGATACGCAGTATTTT; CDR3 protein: CASSVPGQMDTQYF
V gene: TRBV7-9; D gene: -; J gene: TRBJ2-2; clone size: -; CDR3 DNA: TGTGCCAGCAGACTTACGGACACCGGGGAGCTGTTTTTT; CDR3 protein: CASRLTDTGELFF
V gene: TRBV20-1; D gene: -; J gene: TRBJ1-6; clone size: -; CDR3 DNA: TGCAGTGCTAGTGTCGGTGCTTCACCCCTCCACTTT; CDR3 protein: CSASVGASPLHF
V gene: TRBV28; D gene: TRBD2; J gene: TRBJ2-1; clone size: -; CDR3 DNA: TGTGCCAGCGGTACTAGCGGGAGACATGAGCAGTTCTTC; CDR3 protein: CASGTSGRHEQFF
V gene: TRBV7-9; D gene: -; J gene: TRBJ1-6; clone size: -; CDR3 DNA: TGTGCCAGCAGCCAGACGGCGGCAGGGGATTCACCCCTCCACTTT; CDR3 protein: CASSQTAAGDSPLHF
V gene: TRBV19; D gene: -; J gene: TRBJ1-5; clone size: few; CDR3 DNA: TGTGCCAGTAGTATAGGTTTTAGAGGGCATCAGCCCCAGCATTTT; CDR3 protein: CASSIGFRGHQPQHF
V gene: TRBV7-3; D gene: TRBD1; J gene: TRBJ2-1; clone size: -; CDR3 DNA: TGTGCCAGCAGCCGAGGACAGGGAAGGTACAATGAGCAGTTCTTC; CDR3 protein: CASSRGQGRYNEQFF
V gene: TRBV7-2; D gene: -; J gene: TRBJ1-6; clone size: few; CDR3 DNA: TGTGCCAGCAGCTTAGGAAGTTCGGGGGGCAATTCACCCCTCCACTTT; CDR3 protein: CASSLGSSGGNSPLHF
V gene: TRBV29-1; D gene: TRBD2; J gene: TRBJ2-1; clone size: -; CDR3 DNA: TGCAGCGTACCTAGCGGGAGTCGGGATGAGCAGTTCTTC; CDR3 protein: CSVPSGSRDEQFF
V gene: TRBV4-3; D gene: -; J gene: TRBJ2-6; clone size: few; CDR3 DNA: TGCGCCAGCAGCCAATCAGGGAACTCCGGGGCCAACGTCCTGACTTTC; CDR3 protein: CASSQSGNSGANVLTF
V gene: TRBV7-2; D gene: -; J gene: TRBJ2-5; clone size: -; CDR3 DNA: TGTGCCAGCAGCCCGTTCGGGGGCGGGGAGACCCAGTACTTC; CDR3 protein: CASSPFGGGETQYF
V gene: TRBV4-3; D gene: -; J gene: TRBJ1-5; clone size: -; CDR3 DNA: TGCGCCAGCAGCCAAGACCGGCAGGGAGAGATGCCCCAGCATTTT; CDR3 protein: CASSQDRQGEMPQHF
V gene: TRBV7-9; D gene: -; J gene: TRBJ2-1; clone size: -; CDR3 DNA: TGTGCCAGCAGCTCAGTTAAGACGGACACCTACAATGAGCAGTTCTTC; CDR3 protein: CASSSVKTDTYNEQFF
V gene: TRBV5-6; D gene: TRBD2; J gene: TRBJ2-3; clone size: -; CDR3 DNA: TGTGCCAGCAGCCCGGGACTAGCGGGAGTGATAGATACGCAGTATTTT; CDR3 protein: CASSPGLAGVIDTQYF
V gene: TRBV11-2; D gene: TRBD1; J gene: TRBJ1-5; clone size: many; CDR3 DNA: TGTGCCAGCAGCTTAGATCTCGGACAGGGTCTTTTTTGGTCTAGCAATCAGCCCCAGCATTTT; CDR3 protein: CASSLDLGQGLFWSSNQPQHF
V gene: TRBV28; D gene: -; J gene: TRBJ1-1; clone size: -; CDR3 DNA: TGTGCCAGCAGTTTCGCGGCGAACATGAACACTGAAGCTTTCTTT; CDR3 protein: CASSFAANMNTEAFF
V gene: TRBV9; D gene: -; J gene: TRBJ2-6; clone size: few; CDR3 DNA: TGTGCCAGCAGCGCCTGGCTATCTGGGGCCAACGTCCTGACTTTC; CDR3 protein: CASSAWLSGANVLTF
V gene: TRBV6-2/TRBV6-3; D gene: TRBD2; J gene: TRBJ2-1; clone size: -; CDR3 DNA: TGTGCCAGCAGCGAGCGGGAGAGCTCCTACAATGAGCAGTTCTTC; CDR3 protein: CASSERESSYNEQFF
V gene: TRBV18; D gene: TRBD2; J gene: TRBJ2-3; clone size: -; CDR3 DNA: TGTGCCAGCTCAACTCGACTAGCGGGAGCAGCAGATACGCAGTATTTT; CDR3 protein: CASSTRLAGAADTQYF
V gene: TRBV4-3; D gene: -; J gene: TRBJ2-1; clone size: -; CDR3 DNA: TGCGCCAGCAGCCAAGATCTGTTGTCTTCCTCGGGCAATGAGCAGTTCTTC; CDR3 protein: CASSQDLLSSSGNEQFF
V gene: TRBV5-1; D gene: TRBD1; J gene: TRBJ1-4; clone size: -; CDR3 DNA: TGCGCCAGCAGCATACAGGGGAAGAATGAAAAACTGTTTTTT; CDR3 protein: CASSIQGKNEKLFF
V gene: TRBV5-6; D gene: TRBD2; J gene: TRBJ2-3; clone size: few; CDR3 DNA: TGTGCCAGCAGCCCTCTAGCGGAAACCACAGATACGCAGTATTTT; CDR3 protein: CASSPLAETTDTQYF
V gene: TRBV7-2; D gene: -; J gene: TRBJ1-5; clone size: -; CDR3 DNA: TGTGCCAGCAGCTTATTTGATTATAGCAATCAGCCCCAGCATTTT; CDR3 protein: CASSLFDYSNQPQHF
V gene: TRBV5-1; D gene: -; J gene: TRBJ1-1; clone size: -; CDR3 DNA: TGCGCCAGCAGCTTGGATACAGGGCCGAACACTGAAGCTTTCTTT; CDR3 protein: CASSLDTGPNTEAFF
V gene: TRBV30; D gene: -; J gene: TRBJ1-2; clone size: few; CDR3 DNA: TGTGCCTGGAGTTTGGGGTCGCCTTATGGCTACACCTTC; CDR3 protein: CAWSLGSPYGYTF
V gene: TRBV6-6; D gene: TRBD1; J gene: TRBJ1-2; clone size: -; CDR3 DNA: TGTGCCACCGCGACAGGGGCTGCCTACACCTTC; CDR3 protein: CATATGAAYTF
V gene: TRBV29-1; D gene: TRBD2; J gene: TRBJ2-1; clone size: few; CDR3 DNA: TGCAGCGTTGAAGGGGTAGCGGGAGGGCCGAGTGAGCAGTTCTTC; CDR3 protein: CSVEGVAGGPSEQFF
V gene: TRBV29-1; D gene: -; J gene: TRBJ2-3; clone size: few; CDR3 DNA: TGCAGCGTTGAAACTACCACAGATACGCAGTATTTT; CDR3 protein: CSVETTTDTQYF
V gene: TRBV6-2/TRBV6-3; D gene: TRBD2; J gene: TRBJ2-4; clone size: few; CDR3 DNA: TGTGCCAGCAGTTACGGGCGGAGCGGGAGGCACATTCAGTACTTC; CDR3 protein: CASSYGRSGRHIQYF
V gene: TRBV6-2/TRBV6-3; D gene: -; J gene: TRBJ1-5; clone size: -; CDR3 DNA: TGTGCCAGCAATCCCCCGGGAGGCAATCAGCCCCAGCATTTT; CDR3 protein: CASNPPGGNQPQHF